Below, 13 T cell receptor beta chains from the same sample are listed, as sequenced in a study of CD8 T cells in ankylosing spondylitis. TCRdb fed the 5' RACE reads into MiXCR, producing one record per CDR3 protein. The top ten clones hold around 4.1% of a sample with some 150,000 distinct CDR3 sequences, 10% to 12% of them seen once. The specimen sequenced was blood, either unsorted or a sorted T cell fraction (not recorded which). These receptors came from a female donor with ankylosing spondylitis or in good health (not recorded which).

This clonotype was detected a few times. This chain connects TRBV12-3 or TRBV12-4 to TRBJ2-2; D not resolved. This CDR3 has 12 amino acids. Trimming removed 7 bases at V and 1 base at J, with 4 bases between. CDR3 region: CASKGNTGELFF. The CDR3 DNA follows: TGTGCCAGCAAGGGGAACACCGGGGAGCTGTTTTTT.

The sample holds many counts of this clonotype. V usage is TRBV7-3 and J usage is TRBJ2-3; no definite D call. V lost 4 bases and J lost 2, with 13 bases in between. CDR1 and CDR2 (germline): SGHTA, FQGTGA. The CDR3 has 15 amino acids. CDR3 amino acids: CASSSQRANTDTQYF. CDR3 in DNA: TGTGCCAGCAGCTCACAGCGAGCGAACACAGATACGCAGTATTTT.

CDR3 in DNA: TGTGCCTGGAGTGTACCCAGGGACGACGAGCAGTACTTC. This gives the protein CAWSVPRDDEQYF. This chain uses TRBV30 with TRBJ2-7; possibly TRBD1 or TRBD2 for D (5 bases each). The V gene lost 0 bases and the J gene lost 5 bases, with 11 bases spanning the gap. This CDR3 comprises 13 residues. Germline V gives CDR1 GTSNPN, CDR2 SVGIG (reference sequence).

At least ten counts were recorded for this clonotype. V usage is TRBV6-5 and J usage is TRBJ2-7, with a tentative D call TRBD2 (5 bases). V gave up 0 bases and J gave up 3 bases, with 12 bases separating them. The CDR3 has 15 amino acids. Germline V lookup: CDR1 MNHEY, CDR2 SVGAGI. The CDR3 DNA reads TGTGCCAGCAGTTACTCGGGTCCCGGGGACTACGAGCAGTACTTC. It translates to CASSYSGPGDYEQYF.

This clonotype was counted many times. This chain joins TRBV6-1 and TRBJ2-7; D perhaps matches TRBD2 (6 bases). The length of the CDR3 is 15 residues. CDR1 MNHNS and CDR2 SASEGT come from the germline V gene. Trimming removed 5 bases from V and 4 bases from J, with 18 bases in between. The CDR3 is CASSMHSGYAYEQYF. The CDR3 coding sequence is TGTGCCAGCAGTATGCATAGCGGTTACGCGTACGAGCAGTACTTC.

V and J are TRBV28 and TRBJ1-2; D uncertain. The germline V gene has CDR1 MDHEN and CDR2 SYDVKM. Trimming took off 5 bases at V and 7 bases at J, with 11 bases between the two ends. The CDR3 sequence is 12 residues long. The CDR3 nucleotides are TGTGCCAGCAGTCTCAGCGATGGTGGCTACACCTTC. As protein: CASSLSDGGYTF.

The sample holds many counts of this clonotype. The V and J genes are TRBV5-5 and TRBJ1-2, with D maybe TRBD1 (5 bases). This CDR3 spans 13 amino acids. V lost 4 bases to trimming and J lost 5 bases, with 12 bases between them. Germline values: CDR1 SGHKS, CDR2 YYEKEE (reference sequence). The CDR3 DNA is TGTGCCAGCAGCAGGGACGGCTCTTATGGCTACACCTTC. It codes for CASSRDGSYGYTF.

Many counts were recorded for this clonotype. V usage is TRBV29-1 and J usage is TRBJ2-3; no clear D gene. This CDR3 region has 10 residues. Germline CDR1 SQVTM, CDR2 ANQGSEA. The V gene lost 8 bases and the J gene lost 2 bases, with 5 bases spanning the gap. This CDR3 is CSSYTDTQYF. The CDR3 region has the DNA TGCAGCTCATACACAGATACGCAGTATTTT.

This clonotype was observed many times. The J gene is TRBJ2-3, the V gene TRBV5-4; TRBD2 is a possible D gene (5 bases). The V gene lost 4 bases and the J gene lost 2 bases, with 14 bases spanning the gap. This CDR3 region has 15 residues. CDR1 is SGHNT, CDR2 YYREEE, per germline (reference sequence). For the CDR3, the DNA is TGTGCCAGCAGCACAGTAGCGAAATCCACAGATACGCAGTATTTT. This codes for CASSTVAKSTDTQYF.

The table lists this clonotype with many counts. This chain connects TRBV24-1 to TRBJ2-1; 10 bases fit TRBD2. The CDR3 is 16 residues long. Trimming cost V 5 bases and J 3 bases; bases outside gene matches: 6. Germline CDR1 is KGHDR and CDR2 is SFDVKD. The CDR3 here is CATSGSSGGDYNEQFF. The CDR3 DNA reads TGTGCCACCAGTGGCTCTAGCGGGGGTGACTACAATGAGCAGTTCTTC.

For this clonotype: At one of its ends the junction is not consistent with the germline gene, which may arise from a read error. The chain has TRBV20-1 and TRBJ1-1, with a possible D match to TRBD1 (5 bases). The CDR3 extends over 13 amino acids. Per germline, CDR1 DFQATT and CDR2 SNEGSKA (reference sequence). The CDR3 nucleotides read TGCAGTGCTAGTAGACAGATGACCCCTGAAGCTCTCTTC. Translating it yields CSASRQMTPEALF.

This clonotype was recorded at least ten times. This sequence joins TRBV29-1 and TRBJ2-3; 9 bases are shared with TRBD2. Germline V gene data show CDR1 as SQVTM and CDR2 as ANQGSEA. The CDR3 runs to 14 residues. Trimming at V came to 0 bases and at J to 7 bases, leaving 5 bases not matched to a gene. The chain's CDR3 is CSVEDIAGDNTQYF. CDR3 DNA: TGCAGCGTTGAAGATATAGCGGGGGATAATACGCAGTATTTT.

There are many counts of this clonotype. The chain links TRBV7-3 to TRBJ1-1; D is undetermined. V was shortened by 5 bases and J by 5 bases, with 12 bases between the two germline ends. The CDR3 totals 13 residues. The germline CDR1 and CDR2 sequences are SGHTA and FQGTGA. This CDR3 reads CASSKGWGTEAFF. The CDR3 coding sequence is TGTGCCAGCAGCAAGGGATGGGGTACTGAAGCTTTCTTT.